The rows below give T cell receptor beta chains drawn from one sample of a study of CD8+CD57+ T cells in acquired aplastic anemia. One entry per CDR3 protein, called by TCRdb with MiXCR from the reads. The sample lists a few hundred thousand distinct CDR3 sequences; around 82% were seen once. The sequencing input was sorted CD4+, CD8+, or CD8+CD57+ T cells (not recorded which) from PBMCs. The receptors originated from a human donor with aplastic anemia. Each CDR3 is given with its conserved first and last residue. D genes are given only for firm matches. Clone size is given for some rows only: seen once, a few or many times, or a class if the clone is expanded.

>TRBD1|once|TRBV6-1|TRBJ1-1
TGTGCCAGTTACACGCAGGGACAGGGGGAAGCTTTCTTT
CASYTQGQGEAFF
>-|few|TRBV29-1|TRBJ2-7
TGCAGCGTTGCCAGAAGGCAGAGATACGAGCAGTACTTC
CSVARRQRYEQYF
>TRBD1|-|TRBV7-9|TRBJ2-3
TGTGCCAGCAGCCAAGAAGGGACAGGAAAATCAGCCCCATTT
CASSQEGTGKSAPF
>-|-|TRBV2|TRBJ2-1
TGTGCCAGCAGCCACGGGGGCGCAAACAGTCAGGATTTGCAGTTCTTC
CASSHGGANSQDLQFF
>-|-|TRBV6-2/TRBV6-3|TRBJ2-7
TGTGCCAGCAGTTACTCAGGGGCGGACTACGAGCAGTACTTC
CASSYSGADYEQYF
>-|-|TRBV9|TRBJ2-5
TGTGCCAGCAGCAGAGGGTGCGAGACGGAGAATTTTTACTTC
CASSRGCETENFYF
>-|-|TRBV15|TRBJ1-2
TGTGCCACCAGCAGAGATCTTCAAGGGCCTGGCTACACCTTC
CATSRDLQGPGYTF
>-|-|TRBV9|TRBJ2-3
TGTGCCAGCAGCGTAGGGGGCAGTTCAAAGACGCAGTTT
CASSVGGSSKTQF
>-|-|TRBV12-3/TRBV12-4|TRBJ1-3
TGTGCCAGCACCCTACTGGGTAACACCATATATTTT
CASTLLGNTIYF
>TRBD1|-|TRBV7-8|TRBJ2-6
TGTGCCAGCAGCTTAGATCCAGACGGGACAGCCCTTTTCCTGACTTTC
CASSLDPDGTALFLTF
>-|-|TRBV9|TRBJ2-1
TGTGCCAGCAGCGTAGGAAGAAGCGCCGAGACCCAGGAGCAGTTCTTC
CASSVGRSAETQEQFF
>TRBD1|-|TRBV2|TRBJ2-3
TGTGCCAGCAGAGAAGGGACAGCTACAGATACGCAGTATTTT
CASREGTATDTQYF
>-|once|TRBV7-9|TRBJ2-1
TGTGCCAGCAGCGACGGGAGTAGTTCCAGGGATGAGCAGTTCTTC
CASSDGSSSRDEQFF
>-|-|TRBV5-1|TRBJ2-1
TGTGCCAGCAGTTCTGGGAGGAGCCATGAGCAGTTCTTC
CASSSGRSHEQFF
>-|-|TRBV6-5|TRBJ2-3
TGTGCCAGCAGTTCAGGACAACAAGATACGCAGTATTTT
CASSSGQQDTQYF